The 12 T cell receptor beta chains below all came from one sample that was sequenced in a study of shared clonotypes between healthy human individuals. TCRdb keeps only in-frame clones here, not all; method: immunoSEQ multiplex PCR. The repertoire includes hundreds of thousands of clones, 95% to 97% of them detected once, and approximately 0.1% sits in the top ten. Naive CD8 populations comprised CD45RO-negative cells positively selected for CCR7, excluding terminally differentiated effector memory CD45RA+ cells. The sample taken for sequencing was naive CD8+ T cells sorted from blood. Every receptor here comes from a woman aged 30 to 39 in good health.

CDR3 region: CASSEWTGEGYGYTF. For the CDR3, the DNA is TGCGCCAGCAGTGAGTGGACAGGGGAAGGCTATGGCTACACCTTC. J is TRBJ1-2 and V is TRBV10-2; the match to TRBD1 covers 9 bases. CDR3 length: 15 residues. Germline lookup yields CDR1 WSHSY and CDR2 SAAADI. V trimming: 1 base; J trimming: 4 bases; junction bases outside the gene matches: 4.

The chain is built from TRBV27 and TRBJ2-7, with D unclear. This CDR3 is built from 9 residues. Between the trimmed V and J ends, which lost 8 bases and 6 bases, there was a span of 5 bases. The germline V gene has CDR1 MNHEY and CDR2 SMNVEV (reference sequence). In nucleotides, the CDR3 is TGTGCCAGCTCGGGCGAGCAGTACTTC. It codes for CASSGEQYF.

The chain employs TRBV20-1 and TRBJ2-7; tentative D call: TRBD2 (6 bases). This CDR3 has 11 residues. The ends were cut back, 5 bases at V and 7 bases at J, with 12 bases in the middle. Germline V gene data show CDR1 as DFQATT and CDR2 as SNEGSKA (reference sequence). Written as DNA, the CDR3 is TGCAGTGCTGGGACTTTAGAAGAGCAGTACTTC. It specifies CSAGTLEEQYF.

Note on this clone: The junction does not match germline at one end; this may be a read error. The chain is built from TRBV28 and TRBJ2-6; TRBD1 is a possible D gene (5 bases). Germline V CDR1 and CDR2: MDHEN, SYDVKM. The CDR3 contains 15 residues. The CDR3 region is CASSERTSAANVLTF. The CDR3 bases are TGTGCCAGCAGTGAAAGGACATCTGCGGCCAACGTCCTGACTTTC.

This chain's CDR3 is CAISAGREGYNEQFF. The CDR3 region has the DNA TGTGCCATCAGTGCGGGCAGGGAAGGGTACAATGAGCAGTTCTTC. The gene calls are TRBV10-3 and TRBJ2-1, with TRBD1 as a possible D gene (5 bases). With 4 bases removed from V and 4 bases from J, the gap between germline ends came to 14 bases. Germline V gene lookup returns CDR1 ENHRY and CDR2 SYGVKD. CDR3 length equals 15 residues.

The chain employs TRBV14 and TRBJ1-4; maybe TRBD1 (5 bases). Trimming took off 3 bases at V and 5 bases at J, with 13 bases between the two ends. The germline CDR1 and CDR2 sequences are SGHDN and FVKESK. The CDR3 length is 15 residues. The CDR3: CASSHPGTANEKLFF. The DNA of the CDR3 is TGTGCCAGCAGCCATCCCGGGACGGCAAATGAAAAACTGTTTTTT.

The gene calls are TRBV19 and TRBJ2-1; D is possibly TRBD1 or TRBD2 (5 bases each). V dropped 5 bases and J dropped 9 bases, with 17 bases sitting between them. Looked up from germline, CDR1 is LNHDA and CDR2 is SQIVND (reference sequence). The length of the CDR3 is 14 residues. CDR3 nucleotides: TGTGCCAGTAGTTTCCGGGGCTTTCCGGGTGAGCAGTTCTTC. Amino acids: CASSFRGFPGEQFF.

This sequence joins TRBV2 and TRBJ2-7; tentative D call: TRBD2 (5 bases). Germline V gene data show CDR1 as SNHLY and CDR2 as FYNNEI. V was shortened by 11 bases and J by 2 bases, with 10 bases between the two germline ends. This CDR3 is built from 11 residues. CDR3 nucleotide sequence: TGTGCCGGCGGGCATGCCTACGAGCAGTACTTC. Amino acids: CAGGHAYEQYF.

V gene TRBV9 combines with J gene TRBJ1-5, with no clear D. This CDR3 comprises 15 residues. Trimming took off 0 bases at V and 6 bases at J, with 13 bases between the two ends. CDR1 and CDR2 from the germline V gene are SGDLS and YYNGEE. The CDR3 sequence is CASSVDGIGVQPQHF. The DNA of the CDR3 is TGTGCCAGCAGCGTAGACGGAATCGGGGTTCAGCCCCAGCATTTT.

The chain carries TRBV28 and TRBJ2-5; the D gene is possibly TRBD2 (5 bases). Germline values: CDR1 MDHEN, CDR2 SYDVKM. The CDR3 is made up of 14 amino acids. V shed 6 bases and J shed 4 bases, with 15 bases lying between them. The CDR3 loop is CASSDDWEIETQYF. CDR3 DNA sequence: TGTGCCAGCAGCGACGATTGGGAGATAGAGACCCAGTACTTC.

This rearrangement joins TRBV10-3 to TRBJ1-6, with 8 bases fitting TRBD1. CDR3 length equals 13 residues. Unmatched junction bases numbered 2, after V lost 4 bases and J lost 9 bases. CDR1 and CDR2 (germline): ENHRY, SYGVKD. The CDR3 is CAISGDRSSPLHF. Here the CDR3 DNA reads TGTGCCATCAGTGGGGACAGGAGTTCACCCCTCCACTTT.

The genes are TRBV4-1 and TRBJ1-3; 8 bases fit TRBD1. V trimming: 6 bases; J trimming: 0 bases; junction bases outside the gene matches: 10. Germline assignment: CDR1 MGHRA and CDR2 YSYEKL. The CDR3 consists of 17 residues. In nucleotides, the CDR3 is TGCGCCAGCAGGCAACTAGGACAGGGAGGCTCTGGAAACACCATATATTTT. Translating it yields CASRQLGQGGSGNTIYF.